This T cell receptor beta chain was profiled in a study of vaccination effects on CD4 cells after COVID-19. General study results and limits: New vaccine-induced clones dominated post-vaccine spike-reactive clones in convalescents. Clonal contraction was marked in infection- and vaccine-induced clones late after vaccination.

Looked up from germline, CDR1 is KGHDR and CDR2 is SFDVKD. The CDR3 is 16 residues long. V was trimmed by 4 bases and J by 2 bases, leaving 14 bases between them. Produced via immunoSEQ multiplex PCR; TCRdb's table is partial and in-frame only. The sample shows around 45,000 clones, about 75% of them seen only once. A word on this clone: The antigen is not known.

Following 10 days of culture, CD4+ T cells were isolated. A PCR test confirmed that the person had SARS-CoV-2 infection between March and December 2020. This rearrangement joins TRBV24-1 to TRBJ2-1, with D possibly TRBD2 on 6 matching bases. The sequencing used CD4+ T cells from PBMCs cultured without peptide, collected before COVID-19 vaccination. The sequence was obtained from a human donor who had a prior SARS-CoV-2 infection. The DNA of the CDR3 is TGTGCCACCAGTGAGGCTGGCGGGGCGACCTACAATGAGCAGTTCTTC. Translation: CATSEAGGATYNEQFF.